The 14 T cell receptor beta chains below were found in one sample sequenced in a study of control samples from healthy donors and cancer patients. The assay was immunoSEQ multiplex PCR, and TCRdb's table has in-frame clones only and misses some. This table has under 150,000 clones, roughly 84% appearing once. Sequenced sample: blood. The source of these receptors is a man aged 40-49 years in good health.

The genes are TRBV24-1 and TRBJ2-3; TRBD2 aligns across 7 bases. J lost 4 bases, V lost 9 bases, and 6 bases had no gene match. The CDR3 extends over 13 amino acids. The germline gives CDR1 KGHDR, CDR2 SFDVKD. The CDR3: CATGEGSADTQYF. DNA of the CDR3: TGTGCCACCGGGGAGGGGTCCGCAGATACGCAGTATTTT.

The CDR3 DNA sequence: TGTGCCACCAGTGATTTTTCGGGGTCAGTCACAGATACGCAGTATTTT. Translated, it gives CATSDFSGSVTDTQYF. The rearrangement links TRBV24-1 to TRBJ2-3, with a possible D match to TRBD2 (5 bases). The germline gives CDR1 KGHDR, CDR2 SFDVKD. The CDR3 covers 16 residues. The V end lost 1 base, the J end lost 2 bases, and 12 bases lay between the germline ends.

The CDR3 protein is CASSLEGTSTYEQYF. The CDR3 DNA reads TGTGCCAGCAGCTTAGAGGGGACGTCGACCTACGAGCAGTACTTC. The V gene is TRBV7-2, the J gene TRBJ2-7, with D tentatively TRBD1 or TRBD2 (5 bases each). V lost 1 base and J lost 2, with 12 bases in between. The CDR3 totals 15 residues. From germline, CDR1 is SGHTA and CDR2 FQGNSA.

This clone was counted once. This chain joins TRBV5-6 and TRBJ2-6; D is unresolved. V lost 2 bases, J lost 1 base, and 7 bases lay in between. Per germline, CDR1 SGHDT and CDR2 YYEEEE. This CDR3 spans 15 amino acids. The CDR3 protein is CASSFRGSGANVLTF. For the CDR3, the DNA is TGTGCCAGCAGCTTTAGAGGATCTGGGGCCAACGTCCTGACTTTC. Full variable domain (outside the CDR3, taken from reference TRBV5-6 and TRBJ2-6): DAGVTQSPTHLIKTRGQQVTLRCSPKSGHDTVSWYQQALGQGPQFIFQYYEEEERQRGNFPDRFSGHQFPNYSSELNVNALLLGDSALYLCASSFRGSGANVLTFGAGSRLTVL.

The CDR3 here is CASSPGIRGNTEAFF. The CDR3 nucleotides are TGTGCCAGCTCACCAGGGATACGGGGAAACACTGAAGCTTTCTTT. This chain joins TRBV18 and TRBJ1-1; D uncertain. The V gene lost 2 bases and the J gene lost 2 bases, with 12 bases spanning the gap. From germline, CDR1 is KGHSH and CDR2 LQKENI. The CDR3 runs to 15 residues.

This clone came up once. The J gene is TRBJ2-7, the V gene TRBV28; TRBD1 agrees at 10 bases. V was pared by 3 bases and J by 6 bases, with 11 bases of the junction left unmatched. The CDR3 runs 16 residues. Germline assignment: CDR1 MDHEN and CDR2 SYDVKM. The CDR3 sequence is CASSFVLGTGVTEQYF. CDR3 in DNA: TGTGCCAGCAGTTTTGTCTTGGGGACAGGGGTGACCGAGCAGTACTTC. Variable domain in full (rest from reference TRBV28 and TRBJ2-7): DVKVTQSSRYLVKRTGEKVFLECVQDMDHENMFWYRQDPGLGLRLIYFSYDVKMKEKGDIPEGYSVSREKKERFSLILESASTNQTSMYLCASSFVLGTGVTEQYFGPGTRLTVT.

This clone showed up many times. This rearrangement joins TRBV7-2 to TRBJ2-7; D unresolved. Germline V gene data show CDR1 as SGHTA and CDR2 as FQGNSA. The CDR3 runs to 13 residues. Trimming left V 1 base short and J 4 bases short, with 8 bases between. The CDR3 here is CASSLGITYEQYF. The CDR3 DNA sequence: TGTGCCAGCAGCTTAGGCATTACATACGAGCAGTACTTC.

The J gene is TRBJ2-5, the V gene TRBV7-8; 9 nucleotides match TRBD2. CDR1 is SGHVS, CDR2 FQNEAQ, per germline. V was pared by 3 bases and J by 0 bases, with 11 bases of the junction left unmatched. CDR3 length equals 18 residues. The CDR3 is CASSFGGTSKRNQETQYF. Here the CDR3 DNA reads TGTGCCAGCAGCTTCGGAGGGACTAGCAAAAGAAACCAAGAGACCCAGTACTTC.

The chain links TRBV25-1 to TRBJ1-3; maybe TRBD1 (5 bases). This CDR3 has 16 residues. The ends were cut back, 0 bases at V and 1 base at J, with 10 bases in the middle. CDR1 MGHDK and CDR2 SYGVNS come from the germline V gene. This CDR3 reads CASSEYVGGSGNTIYF. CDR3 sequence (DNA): TGTGCCAGCAGTGAATATGTTGGGGGATCTGGAAACACCATATATTTT.

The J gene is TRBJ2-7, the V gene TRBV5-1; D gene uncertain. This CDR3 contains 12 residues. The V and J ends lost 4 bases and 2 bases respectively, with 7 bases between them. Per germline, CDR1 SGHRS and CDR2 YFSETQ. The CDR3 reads CASSHTTYEQYF. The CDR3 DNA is TGCGCCAGCAGCCACACAACCTACGAGCAGTACTTC.

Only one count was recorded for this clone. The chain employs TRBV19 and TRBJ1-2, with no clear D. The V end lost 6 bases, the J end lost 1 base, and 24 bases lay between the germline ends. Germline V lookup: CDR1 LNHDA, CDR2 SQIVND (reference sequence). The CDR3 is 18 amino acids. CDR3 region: CASRPSPSSKNYNYGYTF. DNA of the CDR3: TGTGCCAGTAGACCATCACCCTCATCTAAAAACTATAACTATGGCTACACCTTC.

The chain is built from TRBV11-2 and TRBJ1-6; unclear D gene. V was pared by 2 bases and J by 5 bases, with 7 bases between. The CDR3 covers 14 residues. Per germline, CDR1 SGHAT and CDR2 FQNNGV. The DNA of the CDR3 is TGTGCCAGCAGCTTACCCCGGAATAATTCACCCCTCCACTTT. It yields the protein CASSLPRNNSPLHF.

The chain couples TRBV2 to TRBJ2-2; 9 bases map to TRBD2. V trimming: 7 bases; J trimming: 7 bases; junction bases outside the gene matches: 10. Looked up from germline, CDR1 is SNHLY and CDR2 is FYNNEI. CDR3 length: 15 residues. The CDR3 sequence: CASNPARGGIGELFF. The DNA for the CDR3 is TGTGCCAGCAATCCCGCGCGGGGGGGGATCGGGGAGCTGTTTTTT.

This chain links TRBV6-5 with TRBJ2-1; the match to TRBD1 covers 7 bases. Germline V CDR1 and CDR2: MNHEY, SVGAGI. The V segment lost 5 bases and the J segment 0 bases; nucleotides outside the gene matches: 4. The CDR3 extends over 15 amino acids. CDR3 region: CASSRQGNSYNEQFF. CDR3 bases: TGTGCCAGCAGTCGACAGGGTAACTCCTACAATGAGCAGTTCTTC.